The rows below give T cell receptor beta chains drawn from one sample of a study of shared clonotypes between healthy human individuals. TCRdb keeps only in-frame clones here, not all; method: immunoSEQ multiplex PCR. The sample carries over a million clones, 96% recorded once. Sequences were obtained from naive CD4+ T cells sorted from blood. These receptors all come from a man in his thirties or forties in good health. The CDR3 runs from the conserved cysteine through the conserved F or W. The D gene is left open where the match is weak. Expanded clones get a size class; other rows say once, few or many, or leave the size out.

TRBV4-2	NA	TRBJ1-3	once	CASSQEPGTFGNTIYF
TRBV5-1	NA	TRBJ2-3	NA	CASSLIPTDTQYF
TRBV4-2	TRBD2	TRBJ2-7	NA	CASSQERLAGALSGDEQYF
TRBV27	TRBD1	TRBJ1-1	NA	CASSAEGALTEAFF
TRBV9	NA	TRBJ1-2	NA	CASSPQSQGGYGYTF
TRBV7-2	NA	TRBJ2-3	NA	CASSLARQVTDTQYF
TRBV30	NA	TRBJ2-2	NA	CAWRLEAYTGELFF
TRBV6-6	NA	TRBJ2-5	NA	CASSYLFGQTQYF
TRBV7-6	TRBD2	TRBJ2-7	once	CASSRTSPSGSSYEQYF
TRBV28	TRBD2	TRBJ2-1	NA	CASSLFPSGSSYNEQFF
TRBV28	NA	TRBJ2-1	NA	CASSGRNNEQFF
TRBV29-1	TRBD2	TRBJ2-7	NA	CSAGSPASGSSYEQYF
TRBV5-1	NA	TRBJ2-7	NA	CASSLTGPYEQYF
TRBV4-3	NA	TRBJ2-7	NA	CASSQALGLLNYEQYF
TRBV28	NA	TRBJ1-2	NA	CASSPLTAGTGYTF
TRBV7-8	NA	TRBJ2-2	NA	CASSYRVLSNTGELFF
TRBV5-6	NA	TRBJ2-3	NA	CASSVLGTQYF
TRBV23-1	NA	TRBJ2-1	NA	CASSQSIGGQRFF
TRBV5-1	NA	TRBJ2-2	NA	CASRTQQGDNTGELFF
TRBV19	NA	TRBJ1-2	NA	CASSQVGGWAYGYTF
TRBV5-1	TRBD2	TRBJ2-1	NA	CASSLLLSGTDNEQFF